The TCR beta chain described here comes from a study of cytomegalovirus exposure and HLA in healthy donors. Trimming took 0 bases from V and 4 from J, leaving 10 bases between them. The CDR3 runs to 14 residues. Germline loops: CDR1 SGHKS, CDR2 YYEKEE (reference sequence). The assay was immunoSEQ multiplex PCR, and TCRdb's table has in-frame clones only and misses some. In the table there are some 120,000 clones, nearly 90% of which are singletons. The source is a young man in good health and CMV-seronegative. Sequencing was done on a sample of PBMCs. This chain uses TRBV5-5 with TRBJ1-2; D is possibly TRBD1 (5 bases). The DNA for the CDR3 is TGTGCCAGCAGCTTGGCCGGGGGGGTCTATGGCTACACCTTC. Translated: CASSLAGGVYGYTF.